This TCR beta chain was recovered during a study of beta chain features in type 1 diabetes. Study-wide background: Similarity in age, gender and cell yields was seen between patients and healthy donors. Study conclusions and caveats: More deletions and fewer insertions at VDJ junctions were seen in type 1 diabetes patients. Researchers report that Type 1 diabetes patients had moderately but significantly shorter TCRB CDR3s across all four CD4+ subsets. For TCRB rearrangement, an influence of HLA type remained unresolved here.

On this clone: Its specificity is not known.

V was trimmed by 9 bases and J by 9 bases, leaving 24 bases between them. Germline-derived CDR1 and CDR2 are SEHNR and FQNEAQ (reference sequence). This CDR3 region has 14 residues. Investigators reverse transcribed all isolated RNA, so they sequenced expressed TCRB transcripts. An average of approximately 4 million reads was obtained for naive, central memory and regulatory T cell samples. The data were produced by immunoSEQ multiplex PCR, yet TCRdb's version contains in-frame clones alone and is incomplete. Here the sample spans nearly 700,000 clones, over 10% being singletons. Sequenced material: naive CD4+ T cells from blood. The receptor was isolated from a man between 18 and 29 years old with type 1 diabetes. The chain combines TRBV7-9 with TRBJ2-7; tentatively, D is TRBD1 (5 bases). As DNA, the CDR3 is TGTGCCAGTAGCATTCTTGAGACAGCGAACTGGCAGTACTTC. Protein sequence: CASSILETANWQYF.